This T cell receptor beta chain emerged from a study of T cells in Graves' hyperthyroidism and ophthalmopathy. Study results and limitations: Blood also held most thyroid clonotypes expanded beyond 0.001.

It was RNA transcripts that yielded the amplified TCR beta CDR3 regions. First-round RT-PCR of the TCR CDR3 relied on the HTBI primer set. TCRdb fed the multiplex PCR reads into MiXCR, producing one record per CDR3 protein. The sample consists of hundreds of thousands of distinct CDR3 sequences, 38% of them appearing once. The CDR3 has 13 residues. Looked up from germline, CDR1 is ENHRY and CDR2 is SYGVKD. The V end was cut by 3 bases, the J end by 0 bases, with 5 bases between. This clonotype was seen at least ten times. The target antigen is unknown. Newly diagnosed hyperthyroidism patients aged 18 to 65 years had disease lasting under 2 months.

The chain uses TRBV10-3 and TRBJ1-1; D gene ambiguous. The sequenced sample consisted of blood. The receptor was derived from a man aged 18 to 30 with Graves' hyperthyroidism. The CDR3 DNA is TGTGCCATCAGTGAACAGATGAACACTGAAGCTTTCTTT. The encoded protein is CAISEQMNTEAFF.